Listed below are T cell receptor beta chains from one sample, sequenced in a study of T cell responses to AZD1222 COVID-19 vaccine. The protocol was immunoSEQ multiplex PCR, while the TCRdb copy is restricted to in-frame clones and leaves out a portion. This table has 100,000 to 130,000 clones, around 90% appearing once. Sequenced material: peripheral blood, taken on day 0 of AZD1222 vaccination. The receptor source for this set is an adult in good health. CDR3s include the opening cysteine and the closing phenylalanine or tryptophan. The D gene is left open where the match is weak. Expanded clones get a size class; other rows say once, few or many, or leave the size out.

size,V,length,D,J,DNA,CDR3
.,TRBV6-2/TRBV6-3,15,.,TRBJ2-1,TGTGCCAGCAGTGCTTGGGGTTTATCCTACAATGAGCAGTTCTTC,CASSAWGLSYNEQFF
once,TRBV5-4,15,TRBD1,TRBJ2-3,TGTGCCAGCAGCGGGGGACAGGGTCTACTGGATACGCAGTATTTT,CASSGGQGLLDTQYF
.,TRBV29-1,12,.,TRBJ2-4,TGCAGCGCCCAGGGATGGGAAAACATTCAGTACTTC,CSAQGWENIQYF
.,TRBV19,15,.,TRBJ2-2,TGTGCCAGTAGTATCCTAGGGGTAAACACCGGGGAGCTGTTTTTT,CASSILGVNTGELFF
.,TRBV7-2,17,TRBD2,TRBJ2-3,TGTGCCAGCAGCTCAGGGACTAGCGGGGGGGACACAGATACGCAGTATTTT,CASSSGTSGGDTDTQYF
.,TRBV5-1,13,.,TRBJ2-1,TGCGCCAGCAGCTTGGTTCAGCACAATGAGCAGTTCTTC,CASSLVQHNEQFF
.,TRBV6-2/TRBV6-3,13,.,TRBJ1-6,TGTGCCAGCAGTTGGGAGGGGAATTCACCCCTCCACTTT,CASSWEGNSPLHF
.,TRBV6-5,14,TRBD1,TRBJ1-6,TGTGCCAGCAGTCCTCAGGGGGCAGAATCACCCCTCCACTTT,CASSPQGAESPLHF
.,TRBV29-1,16,TRBD1,TRBJ2-6,TGCAGCGTTGTATCAGGGGGCTTATCCGGGGCCAACGTCCTGACTTTC,CSVVSGGLSGANVLTF
.,TRBV10-2,12,.,TRBJ1-1,TGCGCCAGCAGTGAGTCGGAGGGGCACGCTTTCTTT,CASSESEGHAFF
.,TRBV19,16,TRBD1,TRBJ1-3,TGTGCCAGTAGTACCGGACAGGGCGGCTCTGGAAACACCATATATTTT,CASSTGQGGSGNTIYF
.,TRBV3-1/TRBV3-2,14,.,TRBJ1-3,TGTGCCAGCAGCCAAGCCGGAATCGGAAACACCATATATTTT,CASSQAGIGNTIYF
.,TRBV27,16,.,TRBJ1-2,TGTGCCAGCAGTTCATATTTGGACTCTTCAAACTATGGCTACACCTTC,CASSSYLDSSNYGYTF
few,TRBV30,14,.,TRBJ2-7,TGTGCCTGGAGTGTAAGCCAGGGCGGTTACGAGCAGTACTTC,CAWSVSQGGYEQYF
.,TRBV5-6,14,.,TRBJ1-2,TGTGCCAGCTGCCCGGGTCGGGGGGGAGGTGGCTACACCTTC,CASCPGRGGGGYTF
once,TRBV18,15,.,TRBJ1-6,TGTGCCAGCTCACCGAGAAGCGGGTCAGGTTCACCCCTCCACTTT,CASSPRSGSGSPLHF
.,TRBV12-3/TRBV12-4,13,.,TRBJ1-6,TGTGCCAGCAGGGTTGGATACAATTCACCCCTCCACTTT,CASRVGYNSPLHF
.,TRBV4-2,16,.,TRBJ1-1,TGTGCCAGCAGCCAAGATCCAGGGGCGGGGAACACTGAAGCTTTCTTT,CASSQDPGAGNTEAFF
few,TRBV18,15,TRBD1,TRBJ2-5,TGTGCCAGCTCATTCTTCGGGACAGCTGAAGAGACCCAGTACTTC,CASSFFGTAEETQYF
few,TRBV4-2,15,TRBD1,TRBJ2-3,TGTGCCAGCAGCCAGGAGAGACAGGGGGTGGATACGCAGTATTTT,CASSQERQGVDTQYF
.,TRBV12-5,11,.,TRBJ1-5,TGTGCTAGTGGCCCCGGTCAGCCCCAGCATTTT,CASGPGQPQHF
.,TRBV6-2/TRBV6-3,15,.,TRBJ2-7,TGTGCCAGCAGTTCCTCCGGGATCCCGGGAAACGAGCAGTACTTC,CASSSSGIPGNEQYF